This is a list of T cell receptor beta chains from one sample in a study of shared clonotypes between healthy human individuals. Libraries were prepared by immunoSEQ multiplex PCR; TCRdb keeps only in-frame clonotypes and omits some of them. The data contain about 1,900,000 clones, just under 95% of them seen just once; the ten biggest clones take up 1.2%. What was sequenced was naive CD8+ T cells sorted from blood. The receptor set was obtained from a man between 18 and 29 years old in good health. The CDR3 runs from the conserved cysteine through the conserved F or W. D genes are given only for firm matches. Not every row has a clone size; where given, it reads once, few, many or a size class.

j_call | d_call | clone_size | v_call | cdr3_aa | cdr3_nt
TRBJ1-1 | NA | NA | TRBV5-1 | CASSLDLNTEAFF | TGCGCCAGCAGCTTGGATCTGAACACTGAAGCTTTCTTT
TRBJ2-1 | TRBD2 | NA | TRBV11-3 | CASSLRLAENNEQFF | TGTGCCAGCAGCTTGAGACTAGCGGAGAACAATGAGCAGTTCTTC
TRBJ1-1 | TRBD1 | NA | TRBV27 | CASRGDRGTEAFF | TGTGCCAGCAGAGGGGACAGGGGCACTGAAGCTTTCTTT
TRBJ2-2 | NA | NA | TRBV11-2 | CASSSDSNTGELFF | TGTGCCAGCAGCTCAGATTCGAACACCGGGGAGCTGTTTTTT
TRBJ2-7 | TRBD1 | NA | TRBV7-8 | CASSARDRGYEQYF | TGTGCCAGCAGCGCCCGGGACAGGGGTTACGAGCAGTACTTC
TRBJ2-7 | NA | NA | TRBV9 | CASSVDGGVEQYF | TGTGCCAGCAGCGTAGATGGAGGGGTCGAGCAGTACTTC
TRBJ2-1 | NA | NA | TRBV19 | CASSMISRPNEQFF | TGTGCCAGTAGTATGATTTCCAGGCCGAATGAGCAGTTCTTC
TRBJ1-1 | TRBD1 | NA | TRBV16 | CASSHGQGGMNTEAFF | TGTGCCAGCAGCCACGGACAGGGGGGGATGAACACTGAAGCTTTCTTT
TRBJ2-7 | TRBD1 | NA | TRBV4-3 | CASSPYRGYEQYF | TGCGCCAGCAGCCCATACAGGGGCTACGAGCAGTACTTC
TRBJ2-1 | NA | NA | TRBV30 | CAWSVVGSSYNEQFF | TGTGCCTGGAGTGTAGTCGGGAGCTCCTACAATGAGCAGTTCTTC
TRBJ2-3 | TRBD2 | once | TRBV27 | CASSPPPVLAGGRSTDTQYF | TGTGCCAGCAGTCCACCCCCCGTGCTAGCGGGGGGGCGGAGCACAGATACGCAGTATTTT
TRBJ1-2 | NA | once | TRBV15 | CATSRERLRGDYGYTF | TGTGCCACCAGCAGAGAGAGGCTTCGGGGCGACTATGGCTACACCTTC
TRBJ2-1 | TRBD2 | NA | TRBV4-3 | CASSQGEAGAPYEQFF | TGCGCCAGCAGCCAAGGGGAAGCGGGAGCACCTTATGAGCAGTTCTTC
TRBJ2-1 | NA | NA | TRBV6-1 | CASSERGVYNEQFF | TGTGCCAGCAGTGAAAGAGGGGTCTACAATGAGCAGTTCTTC
TRBJ2-7 | NA | NA | TRBV19 | CASSRGSLDEQYF | TGTGCCAGTAGTAGGGGGTCCCTGGACGAGCAGTACTTC
TRBJ1-2 | NA | NA | TRBV19 | CASSTQGGVNGYTF | TGTGCCAGTAGTACTCAGGGAGGCGTCAATGGCTACACCTTC
TRBJ1-5 | NA | NA | TRBV6-4 | CASIHLEPQHF | TGTGCCAGCATACACTTAGAGCCCCAGCATTTT
TRBJ1-6 | NA | NA | TRBV6-5 | CASSYSQGNNSPLHF | TGTGCCAGCAGTTACTCCCAGGGAAACAATTCACCCCTCCACTTT
TRBJ1-1 | NA | NA | TRBV28 | CASSLYLRTEAFF | TGTGCCAGCAGTTTATATCTCAGGACTGAAGCTTTCTTT
TRBJ2-3 | NA | NA | TRBV28 | CASRPGTDYTDTQYF | TGTGCCAGCAGACCCGGGACTGACTACACAGATACGCAGTATTTT
TRBJ1-2 | TRBD1 | NA | TRBV27 | CASSFVPDRDYGYTF | TGTGCCAGCAGTTTCGTCCCTGACAGGGACTATGGCTACACCTTC
TRBJ2-7 | NA | once | TRBV5-1 | CASSFGIAYEQYF | TGCGCCAGCAGCTTTGGGATCGCCTACGAGCAGTACTTC
TRBJ2-7 | NA | once | TRBV4-2 | CASRRSLADLTYEQYF | TGTGCCAGCAGACGAAGTTTGGCGGACCTAACCTACGAGCAGTACTTC
TRBJ1-2 | TRBD1 | NA | TRBV28 | CASRQTGVRYGYTF | TGTGCCAGCAGACAGACAGGGGTACGCTATGGCTACACCTTC
TRBJ2-4 | TRBD2 | NA | TRBV27 | CASSLSPGGAKNIQYF | TGTGCCAGCAGTTTATCCCCGGGGGGGGCAAAAAACATTCAGTACTTC
TRBJ2-1 | TRBD1 | NA | TRBV4-1 | CASRPAGTGEVEQFF | TGCGCCAGCAGACCTGCCGGGACAGGGGAGGTTGAGCAGTTCTTC
TRBJ2-4 | TRBD2 | NA | TRBV28 | CASSFRLAGTQRSKNIQYF | TGTGCCAGCAGTTTCCGGCTAGCGGGCACCCAGCGAAGTAAAAACATTCAGTACTTC